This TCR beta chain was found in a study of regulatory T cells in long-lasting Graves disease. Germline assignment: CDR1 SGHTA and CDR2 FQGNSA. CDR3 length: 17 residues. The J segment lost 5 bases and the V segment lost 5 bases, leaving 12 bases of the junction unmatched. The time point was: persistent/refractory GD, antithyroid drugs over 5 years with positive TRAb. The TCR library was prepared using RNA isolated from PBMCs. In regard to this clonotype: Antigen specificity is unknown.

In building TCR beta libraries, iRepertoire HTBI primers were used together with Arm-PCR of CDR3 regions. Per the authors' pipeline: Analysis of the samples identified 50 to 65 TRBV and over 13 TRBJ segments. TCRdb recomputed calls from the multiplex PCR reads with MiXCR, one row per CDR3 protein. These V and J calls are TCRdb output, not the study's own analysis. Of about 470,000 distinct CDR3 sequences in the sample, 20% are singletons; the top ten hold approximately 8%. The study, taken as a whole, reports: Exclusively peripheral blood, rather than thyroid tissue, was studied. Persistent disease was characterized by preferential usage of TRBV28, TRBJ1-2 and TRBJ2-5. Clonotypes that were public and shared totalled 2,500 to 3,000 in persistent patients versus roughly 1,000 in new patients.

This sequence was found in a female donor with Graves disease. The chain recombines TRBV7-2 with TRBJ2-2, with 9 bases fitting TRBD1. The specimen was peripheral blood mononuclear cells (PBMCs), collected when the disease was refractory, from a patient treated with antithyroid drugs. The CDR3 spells CASSPPPGTGSTGELFF. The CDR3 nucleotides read TGTGCCAGCAGCCCCCCTCCTGGGACAGGGAGTACCGGGGAGCTGTTTTTT.